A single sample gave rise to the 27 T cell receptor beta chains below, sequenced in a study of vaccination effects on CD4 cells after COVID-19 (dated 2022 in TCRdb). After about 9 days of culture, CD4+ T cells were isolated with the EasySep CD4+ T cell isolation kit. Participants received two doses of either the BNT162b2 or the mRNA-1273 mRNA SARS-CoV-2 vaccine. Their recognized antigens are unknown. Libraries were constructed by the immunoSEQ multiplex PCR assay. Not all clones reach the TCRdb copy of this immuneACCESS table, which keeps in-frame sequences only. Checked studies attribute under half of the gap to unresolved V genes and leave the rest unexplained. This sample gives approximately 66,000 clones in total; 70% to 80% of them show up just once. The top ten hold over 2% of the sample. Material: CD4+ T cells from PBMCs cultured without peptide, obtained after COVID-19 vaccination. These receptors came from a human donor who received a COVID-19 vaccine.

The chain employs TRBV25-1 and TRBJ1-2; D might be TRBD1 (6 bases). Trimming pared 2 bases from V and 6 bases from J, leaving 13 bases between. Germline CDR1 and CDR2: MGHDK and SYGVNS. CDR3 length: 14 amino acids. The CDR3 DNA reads TGTGCCAGCAGTGAACCTGACAGGAGAGATGGCTACACCTTC. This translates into CASSEPDRRDGYTF.

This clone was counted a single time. The DNA of the CDR3 is TGCGCCAGCAGCTTGGGACAGGTAGTCACAGATACGCAGTATTTT. This codes for CASSLGQVVTDTQYF. This chain links TRBV5-1 with TRBJ2-3; tentative D call: TRBD1 (6 bases). The V and J ends lost 0 bases and 2 bases respectively, with 10 bases between them. The germline gives CDR1 SGHRS, CDR2 YFSETQ. This CDR3 comprises 15 residues.

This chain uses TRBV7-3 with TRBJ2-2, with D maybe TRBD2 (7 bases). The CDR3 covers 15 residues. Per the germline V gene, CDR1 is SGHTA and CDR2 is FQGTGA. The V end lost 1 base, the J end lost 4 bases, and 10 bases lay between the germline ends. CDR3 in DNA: TGTGCCAGCAGCTTAATGGGGGGGGCCACCGGGGAGCTGTTTTTT. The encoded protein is CASSLMGGATGELFF.

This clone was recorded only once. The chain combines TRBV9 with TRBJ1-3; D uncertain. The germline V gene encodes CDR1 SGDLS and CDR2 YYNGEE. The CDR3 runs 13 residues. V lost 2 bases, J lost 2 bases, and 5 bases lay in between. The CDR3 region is CASSVYAGNTIYF. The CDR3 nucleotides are TGTGCCAGCAGCGTTTACGCTGGAAACACCATATATTTT.

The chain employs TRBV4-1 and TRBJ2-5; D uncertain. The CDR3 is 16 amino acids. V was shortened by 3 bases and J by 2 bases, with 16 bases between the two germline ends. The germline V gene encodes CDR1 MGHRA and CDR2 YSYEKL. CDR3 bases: TGCGCCAGCAGCCACGCCCTGAGGCAGAATCAAGAGACCCAGTACTTC. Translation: CASSHALRQNQETQYF.

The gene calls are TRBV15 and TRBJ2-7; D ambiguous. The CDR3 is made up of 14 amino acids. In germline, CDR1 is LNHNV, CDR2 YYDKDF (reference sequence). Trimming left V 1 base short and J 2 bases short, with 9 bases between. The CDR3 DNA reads TGTGCCACCAGCAGAGTGATCGGAACCTACGAGCAGTACGTC. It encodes CATSRVIGTYEQYV.

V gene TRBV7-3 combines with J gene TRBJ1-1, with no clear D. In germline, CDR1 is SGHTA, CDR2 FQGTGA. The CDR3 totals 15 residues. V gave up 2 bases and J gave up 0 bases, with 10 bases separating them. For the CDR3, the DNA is TGTGCCAGCAGCTTATTCGAGTCCATGAACACTGAAGCTTTCTTT. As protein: CASSLFESMNTEAFF.

CDR3 nucleotide sequence: TGTGCCAGTTATCCTCCGGCGCGGGGCTCCTACGAGCAGTACGTC. Residues: CASYPPARGSYEQYV. The rearrangement links TRBV19 to TRBJ2-7; tentative D call: TRBD2 (6 bases). Trimming cost V 8 bases and J 0 bases, with 17 bases left between them. The CDR3 consists of 15 residues. Germline V gene lookup returns CDR1 LNHDA and CDR2 SQIVND (reference sequence).

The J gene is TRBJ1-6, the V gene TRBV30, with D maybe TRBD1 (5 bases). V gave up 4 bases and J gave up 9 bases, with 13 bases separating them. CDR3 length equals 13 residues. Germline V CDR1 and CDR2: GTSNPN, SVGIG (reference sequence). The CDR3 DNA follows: TGTGCCTGGAAGGTGCAGGGAACTTCACCCCTCCACTTT. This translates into CAWKVQGTSPLHF.

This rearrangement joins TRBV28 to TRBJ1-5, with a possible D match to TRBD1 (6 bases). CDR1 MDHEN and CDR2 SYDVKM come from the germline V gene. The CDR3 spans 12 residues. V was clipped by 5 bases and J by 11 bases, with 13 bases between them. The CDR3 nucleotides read TGTGCCAGCAGTAAAAGGCAGGGGTCCCAGCATTTT. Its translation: CASSKRQGSQHF.

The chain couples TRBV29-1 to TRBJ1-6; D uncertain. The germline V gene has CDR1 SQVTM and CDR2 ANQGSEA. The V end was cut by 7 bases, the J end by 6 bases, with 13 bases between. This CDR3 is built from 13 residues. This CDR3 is CSAAAAFNSPLHF. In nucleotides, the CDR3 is TGCAGCGCCGCGGCCGCCTTTAATTCACCCCTCCACTTT.

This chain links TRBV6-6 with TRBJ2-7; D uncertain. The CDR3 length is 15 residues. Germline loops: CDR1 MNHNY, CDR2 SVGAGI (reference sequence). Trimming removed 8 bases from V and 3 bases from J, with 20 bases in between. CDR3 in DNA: TGTGCCAGCCCTGGACGATCCTACCCCTACTACGAGCAGTACGTC. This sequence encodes CASPGRSYPYYEQYV.

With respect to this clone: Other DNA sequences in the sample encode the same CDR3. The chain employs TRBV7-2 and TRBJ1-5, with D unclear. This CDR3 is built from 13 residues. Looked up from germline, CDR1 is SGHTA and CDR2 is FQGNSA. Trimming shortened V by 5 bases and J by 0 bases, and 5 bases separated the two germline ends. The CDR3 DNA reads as TGTGCCAGCAGCCTGAATAGCAATCAGCCCCAGCATTTT. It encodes CASSLNSNQPQHF. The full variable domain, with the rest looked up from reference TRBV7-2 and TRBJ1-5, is GAGVSQSPSNKVTEKGKDVELRCDPISGHTALYWYRQSLGQGLEFLIYFQGNSAPDKSGLPSDRFSAERTGGSVSTLTIQRTQQEDSAVYLCASSLNSNQPQHFGDGTRLSIL.

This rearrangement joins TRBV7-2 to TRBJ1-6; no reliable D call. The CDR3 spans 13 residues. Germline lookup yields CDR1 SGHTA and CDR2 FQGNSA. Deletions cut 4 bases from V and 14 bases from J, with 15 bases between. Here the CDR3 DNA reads TGTGCCAGCAGCTCCCTCGGGCGTGATTCCCTCCACTTT. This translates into CASSSLGRDSLHF.

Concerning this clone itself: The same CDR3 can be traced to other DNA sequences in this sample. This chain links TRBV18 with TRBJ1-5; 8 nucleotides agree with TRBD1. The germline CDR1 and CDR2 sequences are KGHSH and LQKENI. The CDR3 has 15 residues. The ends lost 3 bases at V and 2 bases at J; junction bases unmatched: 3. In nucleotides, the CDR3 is TGTGCCAGCTCACCTTCAGGGGGCGGCAATCAGCCCCAGCATTTT. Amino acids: CASSPSGGGNQPQHF.

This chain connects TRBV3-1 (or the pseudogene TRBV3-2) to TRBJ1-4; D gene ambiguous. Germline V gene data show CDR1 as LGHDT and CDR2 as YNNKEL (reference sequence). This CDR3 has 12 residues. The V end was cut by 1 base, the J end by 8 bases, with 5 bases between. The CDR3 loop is CASSQGREKLFF. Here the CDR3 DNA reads TGTGCCAGCAGCCAAGGACGGGAAAAACTGTTTTTT.

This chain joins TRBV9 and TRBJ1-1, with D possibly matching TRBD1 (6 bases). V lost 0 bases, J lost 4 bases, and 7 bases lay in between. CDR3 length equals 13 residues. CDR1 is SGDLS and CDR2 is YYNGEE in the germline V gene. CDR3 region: CASSVGTATEAFF. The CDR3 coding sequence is TGTGCCAGCAGCGTAGGGACAGCCACTGAAGCTTTCTTT.

The CDR3 sequence is CASRGQGKNGYTF. Written as DNA, the CDR3 is TGTGCCAGCAGAGGACAGGGGAAGAATGGCTACACCTTC. The chain employs TRBV6-4 and TRBJ1-2; 9 bases line up with TRBD1. The CDR3 extends over 13 amino acids. Looked up from germline, CDR1 is MRHNA and CDR2 is SNTAGT. V lost 6 bases, J lost 6 bases, and 5 bases stayed unmatched.

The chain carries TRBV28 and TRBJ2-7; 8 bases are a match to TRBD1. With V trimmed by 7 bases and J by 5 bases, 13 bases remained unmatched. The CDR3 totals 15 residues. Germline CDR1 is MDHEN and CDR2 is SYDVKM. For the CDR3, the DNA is TGTGCCAGCACCGAGACCTCAGGGGGCTTGCACGAGCAGTACGTC. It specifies CASTETSGGLHEQYV.

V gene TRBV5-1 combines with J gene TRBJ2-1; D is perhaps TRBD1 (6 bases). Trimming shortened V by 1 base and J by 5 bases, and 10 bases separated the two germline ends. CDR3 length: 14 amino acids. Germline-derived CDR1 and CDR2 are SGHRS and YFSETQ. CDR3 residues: CASSLNRDNNEQFF. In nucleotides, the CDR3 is TGCGCCAGCAGCTTGAACAGGGATAACAATGAGCAGTTCTTC. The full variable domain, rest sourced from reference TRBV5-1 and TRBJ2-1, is KAGVTQTPRYLIKTRGQQVTLSCSPISGHRSVSWYQQTPGQGLQFLFEYFSETQRNKGNFPGRFSGRQFSNSRSEMNVSTLELGDSALYLCASSLNRDNNEQFFGPGTRLTVL.

This CDR3 reads CASSLRGTLYGYTF. The CDR3 bases are TGTGCCAGCAGTTTAAGAGGGACCCTCTATGGCTACACCTTC. V and J are TRBV28 and TRBJ1-2; possibly TRBD1 for D (5 bases). The CDR3 loop spans 14 amino acids. Germline V gives CDR1 MDHEN, CDR2 SYDVKM. Trimming cost V 2 bases and J 4 bases, with 11 bases left between them.

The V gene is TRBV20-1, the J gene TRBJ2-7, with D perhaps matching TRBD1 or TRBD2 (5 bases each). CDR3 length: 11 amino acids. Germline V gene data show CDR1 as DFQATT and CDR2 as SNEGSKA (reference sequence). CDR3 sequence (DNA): TGCAGCGGTCTGGGGGACTACGAGCAGTACGTC. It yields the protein CSGLGDYEQYV.

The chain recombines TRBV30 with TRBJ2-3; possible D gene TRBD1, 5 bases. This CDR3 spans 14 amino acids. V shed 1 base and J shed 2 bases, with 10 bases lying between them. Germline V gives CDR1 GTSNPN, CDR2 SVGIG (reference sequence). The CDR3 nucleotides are TGTGCCTGGAGTGGTGGGGCCCTCACAGATACGCAGTATTTT. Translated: CAWSGGALTDTQYF.

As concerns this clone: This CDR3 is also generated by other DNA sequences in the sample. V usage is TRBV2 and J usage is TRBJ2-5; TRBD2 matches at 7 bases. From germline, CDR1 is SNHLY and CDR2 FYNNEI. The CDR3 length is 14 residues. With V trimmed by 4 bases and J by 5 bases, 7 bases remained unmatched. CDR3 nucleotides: TGTGCCAGCAGTGCAGGGAGGGGTCTGGAGACCCAGTACTTC. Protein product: CASSAGRGLETQYF.

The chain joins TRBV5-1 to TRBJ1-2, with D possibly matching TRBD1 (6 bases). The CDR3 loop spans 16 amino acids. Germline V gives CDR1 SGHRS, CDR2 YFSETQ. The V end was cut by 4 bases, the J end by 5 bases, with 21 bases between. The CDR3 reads CASSPAGGAGKYGYTF. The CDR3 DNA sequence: TGCGCCAGCAGCCCGGCGGGGGGGGCAGGGAAGTATGGCTACACCTTC.

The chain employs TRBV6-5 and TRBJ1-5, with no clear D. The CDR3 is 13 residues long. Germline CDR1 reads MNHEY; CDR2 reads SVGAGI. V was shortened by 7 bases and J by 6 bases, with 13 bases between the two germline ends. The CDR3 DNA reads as TGTGCCAGCAAGACGACGGCGACTCAGCCCCAGCATTTT. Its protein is CASKTTATQPQHF.

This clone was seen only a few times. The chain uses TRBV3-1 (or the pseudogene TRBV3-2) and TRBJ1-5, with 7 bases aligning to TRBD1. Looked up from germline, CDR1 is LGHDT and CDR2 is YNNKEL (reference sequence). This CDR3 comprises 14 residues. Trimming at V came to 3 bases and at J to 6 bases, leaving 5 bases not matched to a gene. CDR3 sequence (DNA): TGTGCCAGCAGCCAGGCCACAGGGGCTCAGCCCCAGCATTTT. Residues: CASSQATGAQPQHF.